This entry is about one T cell receptor (beta chain). Its target is not known. The sample is drawn from a study of monozygotic twins with inflammatory bowel disease. Notes on the study in general: Perhaps reflecting limited power, concordant and discordant twins did not differ in repertoire similarity. Inverse Simpson values showed less TCRbeta diversity in IBD patients than in their healthy co-twins. Especially with disease activity, IBD patients shared fewer clonotypes with others than healthy twins did.

The template switching step added UMIs that contained a 6-nucleotide sample barcode. One entry per CDR3 protein, without DNA, is what TCRdb gives after re-calling the 5' RACE reads. The table lists around 370,000 distinct CDR3 sequences, with 2.6% in the top ten. The CDR3 contains 15 residues. Germline values: CDR1 LGHNA, CDR2 YSLEER. This receptor was taken from a human donor with ulcerative colitis or Crohn's disease, or a healthy co-twin of an affected twin (not recorded which). The specimen was blood. The V gene is TRBV4-3, the J gene TRBJ1-5; the D gene TCRdb calls, TRBD1, cannot be checked with no DNA. CDR3 amino acids: CASSLGAGSNQPQHF.